One sample yielded the 23 T cell receptor beta chains listed below, sequenced in a study of T cells in localized non-small cell lung cancer. Only in-frame clones appear in the TCRdb table, and some are missing; sequencing was by immunoSEQ multiplex PCR. The sample contains about 28,000 clones, around 81% of which appear only once. Sequenced here: peripheral blood mononuclear cells, sampled before any cancer treatment. The receptors were gathered from a man aged 40-75 years with stage III lung adenocarcinoma.

This chain links TRBV28 with TRBJ2-3; 7 bases line up with TRBD2. V dropped 7 bases and J dropped 4; count of bases not matched to a gene: 5. Germline V lookup: CDR1 MDHEN, CDR2 SYDVKM. There are 13 residues in the CDR3. The CDR3 loop is CASIGGGADTQYF. The CDR3 DNA follows: TGTGCCAGCATTGGGGGGGGAGCAGATACGCAGTATTTT.

The chain carries TRBV2 and TRBJ2-1, with D perhaps TRBD2 (5 bases). The V and J ends lost 4 bases and 0 bases respectively, with 10 bases between them. CDR3 length equals 15 residues. CDR1 and CDR2 (germline): SNHLY, FYNNEI. CDR3 loop: CASSGDYSSYNEQFF. CDR3 bases: TGTGCCAGCAGTGGAGACTACAGCTCCTACAATGAGCAGTTCTTC.

The rearrangement joins TRBV9 to TRBJ2-3, with D unclear. Germline CDR1 is SGDLS and CDR2 is YYNGEE. The length of the CDR3 is 15 residues. V lost 4 bases, J lost 1 base, and 13 bases lay in between. CDR3 in amino acids: CASSPQTTRTDTQYF. CDR3 nucleotide sequence: TGTGCCAGCAGCCCGCAAACCACACGCACAGATACGCAGTATTTT.

V usage is TRBV14 and J usage is TRBJ2-5, with D tentatively TRBD2 (5 bases). Germline V lookup: CDR1 SGHDN, CDR2 FVKESK. The length of the CDR3 is 16 residues. Deletions cut 0 bases from V and 4 bases from J, with 15 bases between. CDR3: CASSQDWSSPPETQYF. In nucleotides, the CDR3 is TGTGCCAGCAGCCAAGATTGGTCTAGCCCCCCAGAGACCCAGTACTTC.

This clone was found once. The chain has TRBV5-1 and TRBJ2-3; no reliable D call. Per germline, CDR1 SGHRS and CDR2 YFSETQ. Trimming shortened V by 4 bases and J by 1 base, and 4 bases separated the two germline ends. The CDR3 loop spans 12 amino acids. CDR3 sequence reads: CASSTGTDTQYF. In nucleotides, the CDR3 is TGCGCCAGCAGCACCGGCACAGATACGCAGTATTTT.

The V call is TRBV5-6, the J call TRBJ1-1; D remains ambiguous. The CDR3 extends over 14 amino acids. The V and J ends lost 1 base and 0 bases respectively, with 7 bases between them. Germline V lookup: CDR1 SGHDT, CDR2 YYEEEE. The CDR3 protein is CASSLLFVNTEAFF. Here the CDR3 DNA reads TGTGCCAGCAGCTTGCTGTTTGTGAACACTGAAGCTTTCTTT.

The genes are TRBV6-5 and TRBJ2-3; a weak D match, TRBD2 (5 bases). CDR1 is MNHEY, CDR2 SVGAGI, per germline. CDR3 length equals 13 residues. V gave up 5 bases and J gave up 6 bases, with 12 bases separating them. CDR3 DNA sequence: TGTGCCAGCAGTCAACTAGTTAGGGATACGCAGTATTTT. This sequence encodes CASSQLVRDTQYF.

The genes are TRBV19 and TRBJ1-4, with D possibly being TRBD1 (5 bases). The germline CDR1 and CDR2 sequences are LNHDA and SQIVND (reference sequence). Trimming stripped 3 bases from V and 8 bases from J, with 10 bases between. The CDR3 contains 13 residues. The CDR3 sequence: CASSIRDPEKLFF. The DNA of the CDR3 is TGTGCCAGTAGTATTCGGGACCCCGAAAAACTGTTTTTT.

The chain joins TRBV6-6 to TRBJ2-2; TRBD2 aligns across 9 bases. Germline trimming cut 7 bases from V and 4 bases from J; bases unmatched to any gene: 7. In germline, CDR1 is MNHNY, CDR2 SVGAGI (reference sequence). This CDR3 comprises 15 residues. CDR3 sequence (DNA): TGTGCCAGCACCAGCGGGACTAGCCCCACCGGGGAGCTGTTTTTT. Its translation is CASTSGTSPTGELFF.

This clone was observed once. The chain is built from TRBV18 and TRBJ1-1; TRBD1 is a possible D gene (6 bases). Per germline, CDR1 KGHSH and CDR2 LQKENI. CDR3 length equals 13 residues. Trimming cost V 4 bases and J 6 bases, with 12 bases left between them. The DNA of the CDR3 is TGTGCCAGCTCACAGCCAGGGGTCGCTGAAGCTTTCTTT. It translates to CASSQPGVAEAFF.

This clone was seen just once. The J gene is TRBJ2-7, the V gene TRBV2, with D perhaps TRBD2 (6 bases). The V gene lost 4 bases and the J gene lost 3 bases, with 13 bases spanning the gap. The length of the CDR3 is 14 residues. CDR1 SNHLY and CDR2 FYNNEI come from the germline V gene. CDR3 bases: TGTGCCAGCAGTGTACAGCGGGTCTACTACGAGCAGTACTTC. Translated: CASSVQRVYYEQYF.

This chain links TRBV9 with TRBJ1-2; 8 positions match TRBD1. The CDR3 totals 14 residues. CDR1 SGDLS and CDR2 YYNGEE come from the germline V gene. The trim removed 6 bases at V and 0 bases at J, leaving 4 bases unmatched. CDR3 in DNA: TGTGCCAGCACCGGGACAGGCGCTAACTATGGCTACACCTTC. Translated, it gives CASTGTGANYGYTF.

The chain links TRBV19 to TRBJ1-2, with no clear D. The V and J ends lost 5 bases and 2 bases respectively, with 15 bases between them. The CDR3 is 15 residues long. CDR1 and CDR2 (germline): LNHDA, SQIVND (reference sequence). CDR3 DNA sequence: TGTGCCAGTAGTTCAGGAAGAAATACCAACTATGGCTACACCTTC. It encodes CASSSGRNTNYGYTF.

This clone showed up just a few times. The chain employs TRBV10-3 and TRBJ2-1; TRBD2 matches at 11 bases. V lost 6 bases, J lost 7 bases, and 5 bases stayed unmatched. CDR3 length: 14 residues. The germline gives CDR1 ENHRY, CDR2 SYGVKD. Written as DNA, the CDR3 is TGTGCCATCAGGGGGACTAGCGGAGTGAATGAGCAGTTCTTC. It translates to CAIRGTSGVNEQFF.

The rearrangement uses TRBV14 and TRBJ2-5, with D uncertain. The CDR3 has 12 amino acids. The germline V and J ends were trimmed by 5 bases and 5 bases, with 9 bases remaining between them. In germline, CDR1 is SGHDN, CDR2 FVKESK. For the CDR3, the DNA is TGTGCCAGCAGCTTACGGCGGGAGACCCAGTACTTC. Amino acids: CASSLRRETQYF.

The CDR3 loop is CASSLWAGGNQPQHF. The CDR3 nucleotides read TGTGCCAGCAGTTTATGGGCCGGGGGCAATCAGCCCCAGCATTTT. The gene calls are TRBV27 and TRBJ1-5; no clear D gene. The CDR3 extends over 15 amino acids. V shed 1 base and J shed 2 bases, with 9 bases lying between them. Looked up from germline, CDR1 is MNHEY and CDR2 is SMNVEV (reference sequence).

V and J are TRBV5-1 and TRBJ1-2, with D tentatively TRBD1 (5 bases). V was shortened by 0 bases and J by 5 bases, with 11 bases between the two germline ends. The CDR3 loop spans 14 amino acids. The germline CDR1 and CDR2 sequences are SGHRS and YFSETQ. The CDR3 here is CASSLDWGLYGYTF. DNA for the CDR3: TGCGCCAGCAGCTTGGATTGGGGACTTTATGGCTACACCTTC.

This clone was detected only once. The chain joins TRBV2 to TRBJ2-7; TRBD1 aligns across 10 bases. CDR1 is SNHLY, CDR2 FYNNEI, per germline. The CDR3 has 13 amino acids. J was trimmed by 4 bases and V by 4 bases; bases with no gene match: 1. The CDR3 DNA is TGTGCCAGCAGTGGGGACAGGGGTTACGAGCAGTACTTC. Translating gives CASSGDRGYEQYF. The variable domain in full, with the rest retrieved from reference TRBV2 and TRBJ2-7, is EPEVTQTPSHQVTQMGQEVILRCVPISNHLYFYWYRQILGQKVEFLVSFYNNEISEKSEIFDDQFSVERPDGSNFTLKIRSTKLEDSAMYFCASSGDRGYEQYFGPGTRLTVT.

V usage is TRBV2 and J usage is TRBJ2-1; no reliable D call. V was cut by 3 bases and J by 7 bases, with 10 bases left in between. The germline V gene has CDR1 SNHLY and CDR2 FYNNEI. This CDR3 region has 13 residues. In DNA form, the CDR3 reads TGTGCCAGCAGTGATCTAGGTACAAATGAGCAGTTCTTC. Residues: CASSDLGTNEQFF.

The gene calls are TRBV7-2 and TRBJ2-1; TRBD1 agrees at 7 bases. CDR3 length: 13 amino acids. Germline CDR1 is SGHTA and CDR2 is FQGNSA. V shed 8 bases and J 1 base; nucleotides not matched to a gene: 2. The CDR3: CASVQGSYNEQFF. CDR3 nucleotides: TGTGCCAGCGTACAGGGGTCCTACAATGAGCAGTTCTTC.

This CDR3 is CASSLVGTATDTQYF. CDR3 in DNA: TGTGCCAGCAGTTTGGTAGGGACAGCCACAGATACGCAGTATTTT. The chain recombines TRBV27 with TRBJ2-3; 7 bases are shared with TRBD1. The CDR3 has 15 amino acids. Germline V CDR1 and CDR2: MNHEY, SMNVEV (reference sequence). After removal of 3 bases from V and 2 bases from J, the junction contained 5 bases not matched to a gene.

V gene TRBV7-6 combines with J gene TRBJ2-2; no reliable D call. Trimming took off 0 bases at V and 5 bases at J, with 10 bases between the two ends. Germline V gene sequence: CDR1 SGHVS, CDR2 FNYEAQ. The CDR3 has 15 amino acids. CDR3 bases: TGTGCCAGCAGCTTAGCGCCCTCCAATACCGGGGAGCTGTTTTTT. This sequence encodes CASSLAPSNTGELFF.

This clone was recorded a few times. In DNA, the CDR3 is TGCAGCGTTGGAGCGGGAGTGACTGAGCAGTTCTTC. This sequence encodes CSVGAGVTEQFF. The genes are TRBV29-1 and TRBJ2-1; TRBD2 matches at 8 bases. J gave up 9 bases and V 4 bases, and 5 bases lay outside the gene matches. There are 12 residues in the CDR3. In germline, CDR1 is SQVTM, CDR2 ANQGSEA.